The next 2 T cell receptor beta chains were all read from a single sample in a study of OX40 agonist ivuxolimab in advanced cancers. Here immunoSEQ multiplex PCR was the method, and the copy in TCRdb shows in-frame clones only, minus some. The data hold about 70,000 clones, with about 91% observed a single time. The input for sequencing was CD4+ or CD8+ T cells sorted from blood, taken in a trial of the OX40 agonist ivuxolimab. The receptors derive from an adult with an advanced solid tumor such as melanoma, head and neck, liver or kidney cancer.

This rearrangement joins TRBV6-5 to TRBJ2-7; 10 bases match TRBD2. The CDR3 consists of 16 residues. Germline V gene sequence: CDR1 MNHEY, CDR2 SVGAGI. V shed 0 bases, J shed 4 bases, and the junction held 6 bases outside the gene matches. In DNA, the CDR3 is TGTGCCAGCAGTTACTCAGGACTAGCGGCCAATTACGAGCAGTACTTC. It translates to CASSYSGLAANYEQYF.

This chain connects TRBV5-1 to TRBJ2-3; 11 bases align to TRBD2. J was trimmed by 4 bases and V by 4 bases; bases with no gene match: 5. The germline V gene encodes CDR1 SGHRS and CDR2 YFSETQ. The CDR3 extends over 15 amino acids. The CDR3 DNA is TGCGCCAGCAGCCTTCTAGCGGGGGGCCCAGATACGCAGTATTTT. It codes for CASSLLAGGPDTQYF.